The T cell receptor beta chain described here comes from a study of blood T cell repertoires in COVID-19. Study background: PBMCs, B-cell-depleted T cells, or T cells provided the cDNA or gDNA that made up the material.

Participants were aged about 18 to 90 years, lived in 24 US areas, and enrolled virtually. This clone occurred many times. In the study's own analysis: Amplifying reference gene primers gave estimates of nucleated cell counts. The table came from immunoSEQ multiplex PCR; TCRdb's copy has only in-frame clones and leaves some out. V and J calls and clone size are copied from that table; D and trimming were computed from the DNA. The repertoire includes 200,000 to 250,000 clones, around 80% of them detected once, and about 7.2% sits in the top ten. V gave up 5 bases and J gave up 0 bases, with 22 bases separating them. The germline V gene encodes CDR1 MRHNA and CDR2 SNTAGT. The CDR3 is made up of 18 amino acids.

The source of this sequence is a woman in her forties with acute COVID-19. The chain couples TRBV6-4 to TRBJ1-2, with a possible D match to TRBD1 (5 bases). Sequencing was carried out using PBMCs or T cells enriched from blood (not recorded which). CDR3 residues: CASSTEGQVPPANYGYTF. The CDR3 DNA reads TGTGCCAGCAGTACGGAGGGGCAGGTCCCCCCCGCTAACTATGGCTACACCTTC.